What follows are 29 T cell receptor beta chains derived from one specimen sequenced in a study of T cells in Graves' hyperthyroidism and ophthalmopathy. Regions amplified from RNA transcripts were the TCR beta CDR3 regions. The TCR CDR3 was amplified in a first-round RT-PCR using the HTBI primer set. TCRdb re-analysed the multiplex PCR reads in MiXCR, keeping a single row per CDR3 protein. Among roughly 700,000 distinct CDR3 sequences listed, about 15% were seen once. Material for sequencing was blood. The receptors were sampled from a woman younger than 35 with Graves' hyperthyroidism.

The chain carries TRBV29-1 and TRBJ2-2, with 10 positions matching TRBD1. V was pared by 4 bases and J by 3 bases, with 8 bases of the junction left unmatched. Looked up from germline, CDR1 is SQVTM and CDR2 is ANQGSEA. This CDR3 comprises 16 residues. The CDR3 coding sequence is TGCAGCGTTGTAGGCTGGGGACAGGGGTACACCGGGGAGCTGTTTTTT. Protein product: CSVVGWGQGYTGELFF.

The J gene is TRBJ2-5, the V gene TRBV7-2; a possible D gene is TRBD2 (5 bases). The CDR3 has 15 amino acids. Deletions cut 3 bases from V and 7 bases from J, with 18 bases between. Germline values: CDR1 SGHTA, CDR2 FQGNSA. The CDR3 nucleotides read TGTGCCAGCAGCTTGGGGTCGGGTCATCGGGGGACCCAGTACTTC. Its protein is CASSLGSGHRGTQYF.

This clonotype was counted many times. The CDR3, as DNA: TGCAGTGCTAGAGACGGGACAGGGCCTTGGACCCAGTACTTC. This encodes CSARDGTGPWTQYF. The V gene is TRBV20-1, the J gene TRBJ2-5, with 9 nucleotides matching TRBD1. CDR3 size: 14 residues. V was clipped by 0 bases and J by 7 bases; unmatched bases: 6. Germline V gene sequence: CDR1 DFQATT, CDR2 SNEGSKA (reference sequence).

Note on this clonotype: A much bigger clone sits one base away, suggesting this may be a read error. The CDR3 DNA reads TGTGCCAGCAGTGTATCAAGGGAGACCCAGCACTTC. Translation: CASSVSRETQHF. This chain links TRBV12-3 or TRBV12-4 with TRBJ2-5, with D possibly being TRBD2 (5 bases). The CDR3 spans 12 residues.

This chain joins TRBV15 and TRBJ2-1; D is ambiguous. V lost 2 bases to trimming and J lost 6 bases, with 14 bases between them. The CDR3 extends over 15 amino acids. Germline CDR1 reads LNHNV; CDR2 reads YYDKDF (reference sequence). For the CDR3, the DNA is TGTGCCACCAGCAGATGGGTGCAGGACCGCAATGAGCAGTTCTTC. Protein product: CATSRWVQDRNEQFF. Together with reference TRBV15 and TRBJ2-1, the CDR3 gives the full variable domain: DAMVIQNPRYQVTQFGKPVTLSCSQTLNHNVMYWYQQKSSQAPKLLFHYYDKDFNNEADTPDNFQSRRPNTSFCFLDIRSPGLGDTAMYLCATSRWVQDRNEQFFGPGTRLTVL.

This clonotype was counted ten times or more. The V and J genes are TRBV6-5 and TRBJ2-5; D remains unclear. Trimming took 0 bases from V and 5 from J, leaving 7 bases between them. Germline-derived CDR1 and CDR2 are MNHEY and SVGAGI. The CDR3 covers 13 residues. The CDR3, as DNA: TGTGCCAGCAGTTACTCGAGAGACGAGACCCAGTACTTC. The encoded protein is CASSYSRDETQYF.

This clonotype was detected once. CDR3 residues: CASSEGGISQPQHF. DNA of the CDR3: TGTGCCAGCAGCGAGGGAGGGATAAGTCAGCCCCAGCATTTT. The chain is built from TRBV9 and TRBJ1-5; D is undetermined. Germline CDR1 is SGDLS and CDR2 is YYNGEE. The length of the CDR3 is 14 residues. V shed 3 bases and J shed 6 bases, with 13 bases lying between them. The full variable domain, with the rest looked up from reference TRBV9 and TRBJ1-5, is DSGVTQTPKHLITATGQRVTLRCSPRSGDLSVYWYQQSLDQGLQFLIQYYNGEERAKGNILERFSAQQFPDLHSELNLSSLELGDSALYFCASSEGGISQPQHFGDGTRLSIL.

The table lists this clonotype with many counts. The J gene is TRBJ2-7, the V gene TRBV6-1; unclear D gene. Germline V gene sequence: CDR1 MNHNS, CDR2 SASEGT. V lost 5 bases, J lost 3 bases, and 11 bases lay in between. The CDR3 length is 13 residues. CDR3 in amino acids: CASSSTRFYEQYF. Written as DNA, the CDR3 is TGTGCCAGCAGTTCCACAAGGTTCTACGAGCAGTACTTC.

This chain uses TRBV20-1 with TRBJ1-5; no firm D call. V lost 0 bases to trimming and J lost 1 base, with 10 bases between them. The CDR3 totals 15 residues. Germline V lookup: CDR1 DFQATT, CDR2 SNEGSKA (reference sequence). CDR3 residues: CSARDTPRSNQPQHF. In DNA, the CDR3 is TGCAGTGCTAGAGATACCCCCAGGAGCAATCAGCCCCAGCATTTT.

This clonotype was detected a few times. This sequence joins TRBV24-1 and TRBJ2-2; D gene uncertain. Trimming stripped 3 bases from V and 8 bases from J, with 3 bases between. Germline CDR1 reads KGHDR; CDR2 reads SFDVKD. This CDR3 spans 11 amino acids. The CDR3 spells CATSDHGELFF. CDR3 DNA: TGTGCCACCAGTGATCATGGGGAGCTGTTTTTT.

This clonotype was found many times. The chain joins TRBV12-3 or TRBV12-4 to TRBJ2-7; maybe TRBD1 (6 bases). The CDR3 runs to 14 residues. Trimming cost V 3 bases and J 6 bases, with 15 bases left between them. The CDR3 reads CASSFPGRGSEQYF. The CDR3 DNA follows: TGTGCCAGCAGTTTCCCAGGCAGGGGCTCCGAGCAGTACTTC.

CDR3 nucleotides: TGTGCCAGCAGCCGTGGTGCTCCTGCAGGAAACACCATATATTTT. Translated: CASSRGAPAGNTIYF. The chain has TRBV3-1 and TRBJ1-3; D is unclear. The CDR3 loop spans 15 amino acids. The germline V and J ends were trimmed by 4 bases and 4 bases, with 14 bases remaining between them. CDR1 and CDR2 from the germline V gene are LGHDT and YNNKEL (reference sequence).

This clonotype was found many times. This chain uses TRBV7-9 with TRBJ1-1, with D unresolved. The CDR3 is 15 residues long. V was pared by 1 base and J by 1 base, with 10 bases between. Per the germline V gene, CDR1 is SEHNR and CDR2 is FQNEAQ (reference sequence). DNA of the CDR3: TGTGCCAGCAGCTTAGGGAGGGCCGAGAACACTGAAGCTTTCTTT. Residues: CASSLGRAENTEAFF.

A remark on this clonotype: This may be a read error: a much more frequent sequence differs by one nucleotide. The conserved phenylalanine or tryptophan normally closing the CDR3 is absent here, so this likely arose from a read error. This chain connects TRBV30 to TRBJ1-1; D may be TRBD1 (6 bases). The length of the CDR3 is 14 residues. Germline V gene sequence: CDR1 GTSNPN, CDR2 SVGIG (reference sequence). CDR3 residues: CAQTQGTFNTEAFL. Written as DNA, the CDR3 is TGTGCTCAAACGCAGGGGACCTTCAACACTGAAGCTTTCCTT.

This clonotype was observed at least ten times. This rearrangement joins TRBV11-2 to TRBJ2-1; D call uncertain. Trimming pared 3 bases from V and 0 bases from J, leaving 9 bases between. CDR1 SGHAT and CDR2 FQNNGV come from the germline V gene. The CDR3 is 15 residues long. The CDR3 spells CASSFTESSYNEQFF. The DNA of the CDR3 is TGTGCCAGCAGCTTTACCGAGAGCTCCTACAATGAGCAGTTCTTC.

The rearrangement uses TRBV20-1 and TRBJ1-1; D gene ambiguous. This CDR3 spans 11 amino acids. V lost 3 bases to trimming and J lost 0 bases, with 2 bases between them. Germline-derived CDR1 and CDR2 are DFQATT and SNEGSKA (reference sequence). CDR3 sequence reads: CSARVNTEAFF. Written as DNA, the CDR3 is TGCAGTGCTAGGGTGAACACTGAAGCTTTCTTT.

There are many counts of this clonotype. V gene TRBV20-1 combines with J gene TRBJ2-7; no clear D. The CDR3 contains 13 residues. V was trimmed by 0 bases and J by 5 bases, leaving 11 bases between them. Germline CDR1 and CDR2: DFQATT and SNEGSKA (reference sequence). The CDR3 is CSARDGISNEQYF. For the CDR3, the DNA is TGCAGTGCTAGAGACGGCATTAGCAACGAGCAGTACTTC.

There are many counts of this clonotype. This chain joins TRBV18 and TRBJ2-5, with D hard to call. This CDR3 spans 13 amino acids. The germline V gene encodes CDR1 KGHSH and CDR2 LQKENI. V shed 6 bases and J shed 1 base, with 9 bases lying between them. The CDR3 DNA reads TGTGCCAGCTCCTTCACGGTCCAAGAGACCCAGTACTTC. Translated, it gives CASSFTVQETQYF.

This clonotype was counted ten times or more. V usage is TRBV18 and J usage is TRBJ1-1; no clear D gene. The CDR3 is 15 amino acids. The V gene lost 1 base and the J gene lost 4 bases, with 13 bases spanning the gap. Germline lookup yields CDR1 KGHSH and CDR2 LQKENI. The CDR3 here is CASSPQSGLSTEAFF. The CDR3 DNA is TGTGCCAGCTCACCACAGTCGGGCTTGAGCACTGAAGCTTTCTTT.

This clonotype was counted ten times or more. The chain has TRBV10-3 and TRBJ2-7; D may be TRBD1 or TRBD2 (5 bases each). CDR1 and CDR2 from the germline V gene are ENHRY and SYGVKD. The CDR3 contains 14 residues. V was trimmed by 6 bases and J by 3 bases, leaving 15 bases between them. The CDR3 spells CAISPGTAIYEQYF. CDR3 coding DNA: TGTGCCATCAGCCCCGGGACGGCCATCTACGAGCAGTACTTC.

The chain carries TRBV4-2 and TRBJ2-7; 13 bases agree with TRBD2. Germline CDR1 is LGHNA and CDR2 is YNFKEQ. The V segment lost 4 bases and the J segment 4 bases; nucleotides outside the gene matches: 19. CDR3 size: 20 residues. CDR3 sequence reads: CASSPVGLAGPTTGGYEQYF. In DNA, the CDR3 is TGTGCCAGCAGCCCCGTGGGACTAGCGGGACCTACGACCGGGGGTTACGAGCAGTACTTC.

This sequence joins TRBV13 and TRBJ2-2; TRBD1 aligns across 7 bases. The CDR3 runs to 16 residues. Germline CDR1 is PRHDT and CDR2 is FYEKMQ (reference sequence). J lost 4 bases, V lost 11 bases, and 16 bases had no gene match. The CDR3 is CAGRTEGAGGTGELFF. CDR3 nucleotides: TGTGCCGGCCGAACAGAGGGGGCAGGAGGCACCGGGGAGCTGTTTTTT.

This clonotype was recorded at least ten times. This chain links TRBV20-1 with TRBJ2-7; D not resolved. The length of the CDR3 is 14 residues. Between the trimmed V and J ends, which lost 6 bases and 4 bases, there was a span of 19 bases. The germline CDR1 and CDR2 sequences are DFQATT and SNEGSKA (reference sequence). CDR3 nucleotide sequence: TGCAGTGCCTCCTGGGATGCGGCGAGTTACGAGCAGTACTTC. Translated: CSASWDAASYEQYF.

This clonotype showed up many times. The chain combines TRBV30 with TRBJ1-2; D call uncertain. This CDR3 has 13 residues. Trimming took 6 bases from V and 1 from J, leaving 12 bases between them. Germline lookup yields CDR1 GTSNPN and CDR2 SVGIG (reference sequence). The chain's CDR3 is CACPRRLNYGYTF. In nucleotides, the CDR3 is TGTGCCTGCCCGCGCCGCCTTAACTATGGCTACACCTTC. Drawing the rest from reference TRBV30 and TRBJ1-2, the complete variable domain is SQTIHQWPATLVQPVGSPLSLECTVEGTSNPNLYWYRQAAGRGLQLLFYSVGIGQISSEVPQNLSASRPQDRQFILSSKKLLLSDSGFYLCACPRRLNYGYTFGSGTRLTVV.

This clonotype has a handful of counts. The rearrangement uses TRBV7-9 and TRBJ2-7; a weak D match, TRBD1 (6 bases). The CDR3 extends over 14 amino acids. Germline V gene lookup returns CDR1 SEHNR and CDR2 FQNEAQ (reference sequence). The V and J ends lost 0 bases and 2 bases respectively, with 8 bases between them. CDR3 nucleotide sequence: TGTGCCAGCAGCTTAGCGGGGGCGGCCTACGAGCAGTACTTC. It codes for CASSLAGAAYEQYF. Drawing the rest from reference TRBV7-9 and TRBJ2-7, the complete variable domain is DTGVSQNPRHKITKRGQNVTFRCDPISEHNRLYWYRQTLGQGPEFLTYFQNEAQLEKSRLLSDRFSAERPKGSFSTLEIQRTEQGDSAMYLCASSLAGAAYEQYFGPGTRLTVT.

In its sample, this clonotype was seen many times. The J gene is TRBJ2-1, the V gene TRBV7-2; weak D call: TRBD1 (5 bases). V was pared by 6 bases and J by 3 bases, with 15 bases between. This CDR3 is built from 15 residues. Germline V gene sequence: CDR1 SGHTA, CDR2 FQGNSA. The CDR3 region has the DNA TGTGCCAGCAGTTCAGACAGTGTCTTCTACAATGAGCAGTTCTTC. It encodes CASSSDSVFYNEQFF.

There are many counts of this clonotype. The chain has TRBV12-3 or TRBV12-4 and TRBJ1-5, with D perhaps matching TRBD1 (6 bases). This CDR3 contains 13 residues. The V gene lost 7 bases and the J gene lost 4 bases, with 11 bases spanning the gap. The CDR3 sequence is CASTQGGNQPQHF. DNA of the CDR3: TGTGCCAGCACTCAAGGGGGAAATCAGCCCCAGCATTTT.

The chain is built from TRBV20-1 and TRBJ1-5; D gene ambiguous. V gave up 3 bases and J gave up 7 bases, with 10 bases separating them. The CDR3 is 12 residues long. Germline-derived CDR1 and CDR2 are DFQATT and SNEGSKA (reference sequence). CDR3 sequence reads: CSARSGNQPQHF. As DNA, the CDR3 is TGCAGTGCTAGGAGTGGGAACCAGCCCCAGCATTTT.

V and J are TRBV6-5 and TRBJ2-1; 7 bases match TRBD2. The CDR3 spans 17 residues. Germline V lookup: CDR1 MNHEY, CDR2 SVGAGI. Germline trimming cut 0 bases from V and 4 bases from J; bases unmatched to any gene: 9. CDR3 protein: CASSYSSAGDSYNEQFF. The CDR3 DNA follows: TGTGCCAGCAGTTACTCGTCGGCGGGAGATTCGTACAATGAGCAGTTCTTC.